This T cell receptor beta chain came from a study of cytomegalovirus exposure and HLA in healthy donors (dated by TCRdb to the late 2010s). Concerning the study at large: In an earlier analysis of 587 of the donors, about 260 Gb of sequence data and some 100 million unique TCR beta sequences from 180 million or so T cells were reported. The later analysis used no new phenotypic data to find candidate immune exposures, relying instead on TCR beta sequences and their occurrence across donors. The aim of the study was to test whether cataloging public T cell receptors could identify signatures of past pathogen exposure. The T cell repertoires of roughly 660 subjects were profiled by immunosequencing and related to cytomegalovirus serostatus. Roughly five DR-DQ haplotypes were handled as single units for association and clustering because linkage in the cohort was strong. The number of typed donors differed by locus: roughly 629-640 for A, B, C, DRB1 and DQB1; approximately 520 for DQA1; fewer than 610 for DPA1; and 450 to 480 for DPB1. Alongside the repertoire data, information on donor age, sex, ethnicity and CMV serostatus was compiled. To decide whether each TCR beta V gene segment behaved as functional or pseudogenic, an earlier analysis of approximately 620 of the donors relied on high-throughput TCR beta sequencing. The genetic ancestry cluster associated with self-reported Caucasian donors included roughly 84% of the roughly 400 genotyped donors. An early release covering approximately 600 HLA-typed donors comprised about 300 gigabases of sequencing data and approximately 80 million unique TCR sequences. A later genetic analysis used genome-wide SNP genotypes for about 60% of the roughly 700 donors, treating that subset as a discovery cohort. In addition to the first cohort of approximately 650 subjects, a separate validation cohort of 130 or so different subjects was used. To study patterns of TCR occurrence, a later analysis re-analyzed previously published TCR beta repertoires from 666 donors and added high-resolution HLA genotyping. High-throughput TCR immunosequencing, statistical association of individual TCRs with disease status, and machine learning were combined to predict cytomegalovirus infection status. Every repertoire in the discovery cohort had been generated on one and the same sequencing platform. Both class I and class II loci were covered by HLA typing, at four-digit resolution. On average, around 200,000 unique TCR beta nucleotide sequences were sequenced per donor among roughly 430 genotyped donors of the cohort, with roughly a sixth of those sequences being non-productive.

The CDR3, cysteine through phenylalanine, is 15 amino acids long. Only the CDR3 region is kept as DNA, spanning 45 bases read in frame from base 1. The cohort comprised hundreds of healthy bone marrow donors. All cohort members were sampled while nominally healthy, although unrecorded immune exposures were likely present. The donor tested CMV seronegative and was one of the 352 seronegative cohort members. A peripheral blood sample was collected from each donor, and TCR beta sequencing was performed on peripheral blood mononuclear cells. Genomic DNA was extracted from the blood cell samples with the Qiagen DNeasy Blood Extraction Kit. Libraries were constructed by the immunoSEQ multiplex PCR assay. A mixture of 60 forward primers for TCR Vbeta segments and 13 reverse primers for TCR Jbeta segments was used in the multiplex PCR. The CDR3 region of rearranged TCR beta genes was amplified from genomic DNA by a multiplex PCR assay. The amplified TCR beta libraries were sequenced on the Illumina HiSeq System as 87-base-pair reads. Per the original workflow: Across the roughly 640 repertoires, a later analysis counted some 81 million unique TCR beta chains, 8.5 million to 12 million of which were shared by at least two donors. To remove PCR and sequencing errors, raw reads were error-corrected and collapsed into unique sequences using a nearest-neighbor algorithm that merged closely related sequences. To assign V, D and J gene segments, CDR3 sequences were aligned to IMGT reference sequences. Each retained sequence needed at least a six-nucleotide match to both a V gene segment and a J gene segment. Rearrangements were classified as productive when the CDR3 lacked stop codons and remained in frame with V and J, and all other rearrangements were classified as non-productive. Following IMGT convention, CDR3 was defined as the stretch from the second conserved V-encoded cysteine to the conserved J-encoded phenylalanine. Sequences without an unambiguous match to a single V gene segment were excluded from the earlier analysis of about 600 of the donors. An earlier analysis of over 450 of the donors classified V segments as functional when productive rearrangements were above 56.7% and as segregating when the standard deviation between donors was above 5%. A statistical classification framework was built for diagnosing cytomegalovirus status from the catalog of TCR beta chain sequences. A later analysis assigned V and J genes by comparing TCR nucleotide sequences with IMGT/GENE-DB human TR gene sequences. The TCRdist pipeline was used in a later analysis to assign CDR3 sequences and most-parsimonious VDJ recombination scenarios. In a later analysis, every TCR beta chain was defined by the combination of its CDR3 amino acid sequence and its V-gene family, and reads without a unique V-gene family were dropped. In a later analysis, approximately 590 highly shared, low-generation-probability nucleotide sequences were removed to address suspected cross-contamination and a sequencing artifact. In a later analysis, a clonal expansion index was calculated for each public chain from normalized within-repertoire ranks of inferred template counts. A later analysis computed generation probabilities with a VDJ recombination model fitted to out-of-frame rearrangements, and checked the results against IGoR. In a later analysis, TCR-TCR, TCR-HLA and TCR-CMV co-occurrence was scored with hypergeometric tests, and a repertoire-size bias correction was applied to TCR pairs. A later analysis estimated false discovery rates by permuting HLA or CMV assignments 20 times. In a later analysis, co-occurring TCRs were grouped using DBSCAN, and TCRdist sequence similarity was added for clustering within HLA-allele-positive subsets. Repertoires with fewer than 30,000 or more than 120,000 public chains were left out of co-occurrence clustering, as were five repertoires with anomalous nucleotide sharing. TCRdb mirrors the immuneACCESS table, restricted to in-frame sequences. Some clones are absent from its copies; in checked studies, under half trace to an unresolved V gene, and the reason for the others is unknown. V and J calls and clone size are given by that table; D and trimming were obtained from the DNA. The sample includes 36,000 or so clones, with around 83% observed a single time. About 4% of the sample is taken by the ten largest.

On this clone: This receptor's antigen is unknown. Base qualities were left out, and no much larger clone turns up one base away.

Overall results and qualifications from the work: Most TCR sequences were observed very rarely across donors, whereas some public TCRs were present in many individuals. According to the authors, the approach could potentially be generalized to other disease states and immunological phenotypes. A later analysis found that TCR association rates varied across HLA loci, with DRB1 alleles showing the most associated TCRs and HLA-C alleles the fewest. In a later analysis, HLA-associated TCR beta chains showed more clonal expansion and lower generation probabilities than non-associated chains that were equally common. In an earlier analysis of roughly 560 of the donors, most TCR beta V segments were observed in productive rearrangements about 90% or about 30% of the time, broadly matching IMGT annotations. The study listed 150 to 200 TCR beta chains as associated with cytomegalovirus. In a later analysis, most CMV-associated TCR beta chains were found to appear HLA-restricted, with HLA associations seemingly driven largely by CMV exposure. A few of the identified cytomegalovirus-associated TCR beta chains were confirmed in vitro to be specific for cytomegalovirus antigens. The only immune exposure information available for the cohort was CMV serostatus. Because HLA typing was missing for some donors at each locus, association tests included only the typed subset. In a later analysis, some 18,000 TCR beta sequences were associated with specific HLA alleles at a false discovery rate of 0.05. The earlier analysis of 587 of the donors excluded some 16 rarely observed V segments, including chromosome 9 orphons, because counts were too low. Because the 87-base-pair reads could not distinguish some IMGT-functional V segments, including TRBV6-2 and TRBV6-3, those segments were excluded. Compared with the 666-donor mean, donors in an Asian-associated ancestry cluster had fewer N-insertions in productive TCRs, according to a later genetic analysis. Presence/absence analyses assumed roughly uniform sequencing depth across donors, an assumption that may not hold. A further reported finding was that TCR beta sequences accurately predicted the HLA-A and HLA-B alleles for most subjects in the first cohort. A group of highly shared sequence variants was considered likely to be a technical artifact of the sequencing pipeline. In both the original and validation cohorts, the classifier was reported to diagnose cytomegalovirus status with high specificity and sensitivity. A later analysis reported that several top co-occurrence clusters appeared linked to parvovirus B19, influenza, CMV and Epstein-Barr virus. Strong co-occurrence of HLA alleles, especially DR and DQ, made assigning TCR associations to individual alleles difficult. Correlated functional status among segregating V segments might be attributable to linkage disequilibrium, but an unknown experimental factor could not be ruled out. This cohort had only TCR beta chains sequenced, and the lack of alpha or paired-chain data limited which features could be detected. In a later genetic analysis, a missense DCLRE1C variant was associated with V-gene and J-gene trimming of TCR beta chains, and the association was replicated in an independent cohort.

The source is a woman aged 18-29 years in good health and CMV-seronegative. The chain uses TRBV12-2 and TRBJ2-3; the DNA was not compared with TRBD2, the D call given in the table. TRBV12-2 is termed a pseudogene. The sequencing input was PBMCs. The bases read TGTGCAAGTCGCTTAGGGAGCCCTAGCACAGATACGCAGTATTTT. Translated, this is CASRLGSPSTDTQYF.